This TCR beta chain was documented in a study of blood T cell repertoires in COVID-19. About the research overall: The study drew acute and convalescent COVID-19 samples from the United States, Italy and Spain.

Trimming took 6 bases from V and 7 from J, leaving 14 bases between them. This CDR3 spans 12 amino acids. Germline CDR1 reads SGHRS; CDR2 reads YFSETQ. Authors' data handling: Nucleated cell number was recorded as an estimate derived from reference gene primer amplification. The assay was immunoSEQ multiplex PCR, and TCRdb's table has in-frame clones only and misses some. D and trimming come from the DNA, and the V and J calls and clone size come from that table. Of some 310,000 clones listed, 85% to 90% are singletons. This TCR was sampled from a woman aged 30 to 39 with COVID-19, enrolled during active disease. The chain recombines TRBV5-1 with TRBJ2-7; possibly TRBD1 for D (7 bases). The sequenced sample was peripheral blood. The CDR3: CASTDRAGEQYF. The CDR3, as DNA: TGCGCCAGCACCGACAGGGCGGGGGAGCAGTACTTC.